The T cell receptor (beta chain) under discussion was sequenced for a study of cytomegalovirus exposure and HLA in healthy donors. This clone appeared a few times. In the PCR, 60 Vbeta and 13 Jbeta primers were used. Method: immunoSEQ multiplex PCR; TCRdb's copy keeps in-frame clones and lacks some. Found here are over 150,000 clones, roughly 80% of them singletons; the top ten hold 4.9%. The CDR3 runs to 15 residues. Per germline, CDR1 SNHLY and CDR2 FYNNEI. V was shortened by 0 bases and J by 4 bases, with 9 bases between the two germline ends. V is TRBV2 and J is TRBJ2-2, with D possibly being TRBD1 (5 bases). The origin of this receptor is a male donor in good health and CMV-seronegative. Sequencing was done on a sample of PBMCs. DNA of the CDR3: TGTGCCAGCAGTGAAGCGCGTAGGGGCACCGGGGAGCTGTTTTTT. It translates to CASSEARRGTGELFF.